Presented here are 3 T cell receptor beta chains from one specimen sequenced in a study of blood T cell repertoires in COVID-19. Sequencing was performed with immunoSEQ multiplex PCR; in TCRdb, only in-frame clones are kept and a portion is missing. Of roughly 250,000 clones in the sample, 70% to 90% were seen once. Sequencing was performed on PBMCs or T cells enriched from blood (not recorded which). The receptors stem from a woman between 45 and 65 years old who had recovered from COVID-19.

This clone was counted only a few times. Other DNA sequences in the sample encode the same CDR3. This sequence joins TRBV27 and TRBJ1-1; possible D gene TRBD1, 5 bases. CDR1 is MNHEY, CDR2 SMNVEV, per germline (reference sequence). The CDR3 covers 13 residues. The V gene lost 2 bases and the J gene lost 1 base, with 5 bases spanning the gap. Here the CDR3 reads CASSLRGNTEAFF. The CDR3 nucleotides read TGTGCCAGCAGTTTAAGGGGGAACACTGAAGCTTTCTTT.

A single count supports this clone. The chain combines TRBV10-2 with TRBJ1-2; possible D gene TRBD1, 5 bases. Germline V lookup: CDR1 WSHSY, CDR2 SAAADI. The CDR3 length is 13 residues. V shed 6 bases and J shed 8 bases, with 16 bases lying between them. CDR3 sequence: CASRLRVGEGYTF. CDR3 DNA sequence: TGCGCCAGCAGGCTCAGGGTTGGGGAAGGCTACACCTTC.

This clone was picked up one time. The rearrangement uses TRBV3-1 (or the pseudogene TRBV3-2) and TRBJ2-5, with 10 bases matching TRBD2. The length of the CDR3 is 15 residues. The germline gives CDR1 LGHDT, CDR2 YNNKEL (reference sequence). V lost 7 bases to trimming and J lost 1 base; unmatched junction nucleotides: 6. The CDR3 protein is CASTWTSGAQETQYF. CDR3 nucleotide sequence: TGTGCCAGCACTTGGACTAGCGGAGCCCAAGAGACCCAGTACTTC.